This T cell receptor beta chain was obtained from a study of blood T cell repertoires in COVID-19. The overall study: Acute and convalescent COVID-19 specimens originated in the United States, Italy and Spain. PBMCs, B-cell-depleted T cells, or T cells were the source of the cDNA or gDNA that made up the material.

V dropped 0 bases and J dropped 6; count of bases not matched to a gene: 5. Germline V gene sequence: CDR1 LGHNA, CDR2 YSLEER. The CDR3 runs to 15 residues. Assay used: immunoSEQ multiplex PCR; TCRdb lists only in-frame clones, some missing. The sample has roughly 200,000 clones; 89% are singletons. V usage is TRBV4-3 and J usage is TRBJ1-5; 7 bases are shared with TRBD1. This receptor was taken from a middle-aged man with acute or convalescent COVID-19. Sequences were obtained from peripheral blood. The DNA for the CDR3 is TGCGCCAGCAGCCAAGATTGGCAGGGGGGTCAGCCCCAGCATTTT. Encoded protein: CASSQDWQGGQPQHF.